This T cell receptor beta chain was identified during a study of blood T cell repertoires in COVID-19. Study in general: Acute and convalescent COVID-19 specimens originated in the United States, Italy and Spain.

All enrollees were roughly 18 to 95 years old and from 25 or so US areas. Participants' reported clinical history set cohort assignment. Authors' methods: Counts of nucleated cells, estimated from reference gene primer amplification, were obtained. The repertoire was sequenced with immunoSEQ multiplex PCR; TCRdb's copy has only in-frame clones and lacks some. The V and J calls and clone size were taken over from that table, and D and trimming were inferred from the DNA. The sample contains hundreds of thousands of clones, approximately 90% of which appear only once. This CDR3 has 16 amino acids. The V gene lost 4 bases and the J gene lost 7 bases, with 20 bases spanning the gap. Germline CDR1 and CDR2: LNHDA and SQIVND (reference sequence). This clone was recorded only once.

The specimen sequenced was PBMCs or T cells enriched from blood (not recorded which). V gene TRBV19 combines with J gene TRBJ2-1; a possible D gene is TRBD2 (6 bases). The clonotype comes from a man aged 40-49 years who had recovered from COVID-19. For the CDR3, the DNA is TGTGCCAGTAGTACCTCTTCGAGCGGGCCCTGGAATGAGCAGTTCTTC. It codes for CASSTSSSGPWNEQFF. Supplemented by reference TRBV19 and TRBJ2-1, the full variable domain reads DGGITQSPKYLFRKEGQNVTLSCEQNLNHDAMYWYRQDPGQGLRLIYYSQIVNDFQKGDIAEGYSVSREKKESFPLTVTSAQKNPTAFYLCASSTSSSGPWNEQFFGPGTRLTVL.